Following are 28 T cell receptor beta chains from one sample sequenced in a study of cytomegalovirus exposure and HLA in healthy donors. Primers included in the PCR were 60 Vbeta and 13 Jbeta primers. The method was immunoSEQ multiplex PCR; TCRdb's version includes in-frame clones alone and lacks a portion of them. This table holds under 200,000 clones, about nine tenths found once. Specimen: PBMCs. Source of these receptors: a boy between 2 and 10 years old in good health and CMV-seronegative.

The V gene is TRBV30, the J gene TRBJ2-3; 9 bases map to TRBD2. Germline V gives CDR1 GTSNPN, CDR2 SVGIG (reference sequence). This CDR3 spans 14 amino acids. Trimming removed 2 bases from V and 5 bases from J; junction bases left unmatched: 5. CDR3 nucleotide sequence: TGTGCCTGGAGTTTAGCGGGGGTGGGAGATACGCAGTATTTT. Translation: CAWSLAGVGDTQYF.

The chain uses TRBV7-9 and TRBJ1-1; maybe TRBD1 (5 bases). The V gene lost 6 bases and the J gene lost 7 bases, with 15 bases spanning the gap. CDR1 is SEHNR, CDR2 FQNEAQ, per germline (reference sequence). The CDR3 is 13 residues long. CDR3 coding DNA: TGTGCCAGCAGTTTGGACATAACTGTTGAAGCTTTCTTT. This codes for CASSLDITVEAFF.

The chain carries TRBV2 and TRBJ1-1; D not resolved. There are 12 residues in the CDR3. Germline-derived CDR1 and CDR2 are SNHLY and FYNNEI. The V and J ends lost 6 bases and 4 bases respectively, with 9 bases between them. CDR3 sequence (DNA): TGTGCCAGCAGGTTACAGTCCACTGAAGCTTTCTTT. Protein: CASRLQSTEAFF.

The chain carries TRBV27 and TRBJ2-5; D is ambiguous. Germline V gene sequence: CDR1 MNHEY, CDR2 SMNVEV (reference sequence). The CDR3 has 13 residues. Between the trimmed V and J ends, which lost 3 bases and 2 bases, there was a span of 7 bases. Here the CDR3 DNA reads TGTGCCAGCAGTTTGCGCCGACAAGAGACCCAGTACTTC. This translates into CASSLRRQETQYF.

The J gene is TRBJ1-5, the V gene TRBV10-3; weak D call: TRBD1 (6 bases). The V and J ends lost 5 bases and 5 bases respectively, with 10 bases between them. Germline V lookup: CDR1 ENHRY, CDR2 SYGVKD. The CDR3 spans 13 residues. The DNA for the CDR3 is TGTGCCATCAGTTCAGGGGCCGATCAGCCCCAGCATTTT. This translates into CAISSGADQPQHF.

This chain's CDR3 is CASSGGRGNTQYF. DNA for the CDR3: TGTGCCAGCAGTGGGGGCAGGGGAAATACGCAGTATTTT. The chain has TRBV6-1 and TRBJ2-3, with D maybe TRBD1 (6 bases). CDR1 is MNHNS, CDR2 SASEGT, per germline. CDR3 size: 13 residues. Trimming stripped 4 bases from V and 7 bases from J, with 12 bases between.

The CDR3 protein is CASSVGAQNTEAFF. The DNA of the CDR3 is TGTGCCAGCAGCGTAGGGGCCCAGAACACTGAAGCTTTCTTT. The chain joins TRBV9 to TRBJ1-1; D not certain. Germline loops: CDR1 SGDLS, CDR2 YYNGEE. The CDR3 is made up of 14 amino acids. V was cut by 0 bases and J by 1 base, with 7 bases left in between. The variable domain in full, completed from reference TRBV9 and TRBJ1-1, reads DSGVTQTPKHLITATGQRVTLRCSPRSGDLSVYWYQQSLDQGLQFLIQYYNGEERAKGNILERFSAQQFPDLHSELNLSSLELGDSALYFCASSVGAQNTEAFFGQGTRLTVV.

The chain employs TRBV2 and TRBJ2-5; D perhaps matches TRBD1 (5 bases). The CDR3 loop spans 12 amino acids. Trimming removed 3 bases from V and 3 bases from J, with 5 bases in between. Per germline, CDR1 SNHLY and CDR2 FYNNEI. As DNA, the CDR3 is TGTGCCAGCAGTGACAGGGAAGAGACCCAGTACTTC. Translation gives CASSDREETQYF.

This chain links TRBV7-2 with TRBJ2-7; D is perhaps TRBD2 (6 bases). The CDR3 is made up of 16 amino acids. Deletions cut 5 bases from V and 6 bases from J, with 23 bases between. The germline gives CDR1 SGHTA, CDR2 FQGNSA. The CDR3, as DNA: TGTGCCAGCAGCGGTCGTGAACGGGGGTCCCGTGGCGAGCAGTACTTC. Translated, it gives CASSGRERGSRGEQYF.

As for this clone: Additional DNA sequences in this sample encode the identical CDR3. The chain combines TRBV7-8 with TRBJ2-6; D might be TRBD1 (5 bases). CDR3 size: 16 residues. Germline-derived CDR1 and CDR2 are SGHVS and FQNEAQ. Trimming left V 1 base short and J 3 bases short, with 10 bases between. Here the CDR3 reads CASSLEGVGGANVLTF. CDR3 coding DNA: TGTGCCAGCAGCTTAGAAGGGGTCGGTGGGGCCAACGTCCTGACTTTC. The entire variable domain, with the rest obtained from reference TRBV7-8 and TRBJ2-6, is as follows: GAGVSQSPRYKVAKRGQDVALRCDPISGHVSLFWYQQALGQGPEFLTYFQNEAQLDKSGLPSDRFFAERPEGSVSTLKIQRTQQEDSAVYLCASSLEGVGGANVLTFGAGSRLTVL.

The rearrangement links TRBV18 to TRBJ2-3; D is possibly TRBD2 (6 bases). The germline V gene has CDR1 KGHSH and CDR2 LQKENI. The CDR3 has 16 residues. The V and J ends lost 3 bases and 2 bases respectively, with 15 bases between them. The CDR3 region is CASSPLGSGNTDTQYF. The CDR3 DNA follows: TGTGCCAGCTCACCTCTGGGTAGCGGTAACACAGATACGCAGTATTTT.

The chain links TRBV5-6 to TRBJ2-1; D is possibly TRBD2 (6 bases). This CDR3 comprises 15 residues. Germline CDR1 is SGHDT and CDR2 is YYEEEE. The V end was cut by 2 bases, the J end by 0 bases, with 9 bases between. This CDR3 reads CASSFGSPSYNEQFF. Written as DNA, the CDR3 is TGTGCCAGCAGCTTCGGGAGTCCCTCCTACAATGAGCAGTTCTTC.

The CDR3 DNA reads as TGTGCCAGTAGTTCAGGGGGCCCCTACGAGCAGTACTTC. It yields the protein CASSSGGPYEQYF. V and J are TRBV19 and TRBJ2-7, with 8 bases fitting TRBD1. The germline V gene has CDR1 LNHDA and CDR2 SQIVND (reference sequence). This CDR3 is 13 amino acids long. V was clipped by 5 bases and J by 2 bases; unmatched bases: 2.

The sample holds one count of this clone. The J gene is TRBJ1-3, the V gene TRBV30, with TRBD1 matching 7 bases. V lost 5 bases and J lost 0; bases outside the gene matches: 1. Germline assignment: CDR1 GTSNPN and CDR2 SVGIG (reference sequence). The CDR3 is made up of 13 amino acids. This chain's CDR3 is CAWGQVSGNTIYF. The DNA of the CDR3 is TGTGCCTGGGGACAGGTCTCTGGAAACACCATATATTTT.

The chain recombines TRBV7-9 with TRBJ2-3, with 7 nucleotides matching TRBD2. Germline CDR1 reads SEHNR; CDR2 reads FQNEAQ (reference sequence). V lost 5 bases, J lost 0 bases, and 5 bases stayed unmatched. The CDR3 extends over 15 amino acids. Here the CDR3 reads CASSTPSGSTDTQYF. Written as DNA, the CDR3 is TGTGCCAGCAGCACCCCTAGCGGCAGCACAGATACGCAGTATTTT.

This clone was counted a single time. J is TRBJ2-7 and V is TRBV19; the match to TRBD2 covers 8 bases. This CDR3 has 15 residues. Germline V gene lookup returns CDR1 LNHDA and CDR2 SQIVND (reference sequence). J was trimmed by 1 base and V by 5 bases; bases with no gene match: 7. CDR3 residues: CASSASGGGSYEQYF. The CDR3 region has the DNA TGTGCCAGTAGTGCCAGCGGGGGAGGGTCCTACGAGCAGTACTTC. The whole variable domain, remainder taken from reference TRBV19 and TRBJ2-7, is DGGITQSPKYLFRKEGQNVTLSCEQNLNHDAMYWYRQDPGQGLRLIYYSQIVNDFQKGDIAEGYSVSREKKESFPLTVTSAQKNPTAFYLCASSASGGGSYEQYFGPGTRLTVT.

This chain joins TRBV28 and TRBJ1-2; a possible D gene is TRBD1 (6 bases). Germline V gene sequence: CDR1 MDHEN, CDR2 SYDVKM. Trimming removed 1 base at V and 6 bases at J, with 33 bases between. This CDR3 is built from 21 residues. The chain's CDR3 is CASSLSLTPPYPEGDEDGYTF. CDR3 coding DNA: TGTGCCAGCAGTTTATCCCTCACCCCCCCATACCCTGAGGGGGATGAAGATGGCTACACCTTC.

This clone was detected only a few times. V and J are TRBV6-1 and TRBJ1-1, with D tentatively TRBD1 (5 bases). The CDR3 has 15 amino acids. V lost 1 base to trimming and J lost 7 bases, with 16 bases between them. Germline-derived CDR1 and CDR2 are MNHNS and SASEGT. CDR3 in DNA: TGTGCCAGCAGTGAAGTTAGTGGAACCGGGGGTGAAGCTTTCTTT. As protein: CASSEVSGTGGEAFF.

The CDR3 DNA follows: TGTGCCAGCAGCTTAGGACAGGGCAGGGTGAACACTGAAGCTTTCTTT. This translates into CASSLGQGRVNTEAFF. V gene TRBV5-4 combines with J gene TRBJ1-1; 8 bases agree with TRBD1. The length of the CDR3 is 16 residues. J was trimmed by 0 bases and V by 2 bases; bases with no gene match: 6. The germline V gene encodes CDR1 SGHNT and CDR2 YYREEE (reference sequence).

The rearrangement joins TRBV28 to TRBJ2-5; possibly TRBD2 for D (6 bases). This CDR3 is 19 amino acids long. V was shortened by 5 bases and J by 7 bases, with 32 bases between the two germline ends. The germline gives CDR1 MDHEN, CDR2 SYDVKM. CDR3 sequence (DNA): TGTGCCAGCAGTCGGGGGTTGAAGGCGCCACAATATCCAAGAGTGACCCAGTACTTC. Encoded protein: CASSRGLKAPQYPRVTQYF.

V is TRBV27 and J is TRBJ1-5, with unresolved D. Germline loops: CDR1 MNHEY, CDR2 SMNVEV (reference sequence). The CDR3 sequence is 16 residues long. Trimming left V 1 base short and J 2 bases short, with 12 bases between. The CDR3 loop reads CASSLLTKDGNQPQHF. DNA for the CDR3: TGTGCCAGCAGTTTATTGACAAAAGATGGCAATCAGCCCCAGCATTTT.

The rearrangement links TRBV28 to TRBJ1-1, with a weak D call TRBD1 (5 bases). The CDR3 covers 14 residues. Germline CDR1 MDHEN, CDR2 SYDVKM. V shed 3 bases and J shed 3 bases, with 11 bases lying between them. CDR3 amino acids: CASSFSIGDTEAFF. The CDR3 DNA follows: TGTGCCAGCAGTTTTTCGATAGGGGACACTGAAGCTTTCTTT.

J is TRBJ2-5 and V is TRBV27, with 9 bases fitting TRBD2. Germline assignment: CDR1 MNHEY and CDR2 SMNVEV (reference sequence). CDR3 length: 16 residues. V lost 1 base, J lost 4 bases, and 7 bases stayed unmatched. Here the CDR3 DNA reads TGTGCCAGCAGTTTATTGGCGGGAGGGCCTGGAGAGACCCAGTACTTC. Protein: CASSLLAGGPGETQYF.

This clone was observed a handful of times. The chain combines TRBV6-6 with TRBJ1-2; possibly TRBD1 for D (5 bases). Germline values: CDR1 MNHNY, CDR2 SVGAGI (reference sequence). Trimming shortened V by 5 bases and J by 8 bases, and 18 bases separated the two germline ends. The CDR3 consists of 14 residues. In nucleotides, the CDR3 is TGTGCCAGCAGTCAAGACCAGGGTTCTGGGGGCTACACCTTC. This codes for CASSQDQGSGGYTF.

This sequence joins TRBV28 and TRBJ1-5, with D possibly matching TRBD1 (6 bases). The ends were cut back, 7 bases at V and 7 bases at J, with 14 bases in the middle. Germline lookup yields CDR1 MDHEN and CDR2 SYDVKM. This CDR3 has 13 residues. CDR3 protein: CASIWGPDQPQHF. The DNA of the CDR3 is TGTGCCAGCATCTGGGGGCCAGACCAGCCCCAGCATTTT. The full variable domain, in which reference TRBV28 and TRBJ1-5 provide the parts outside the CDR3, is DVKVTQSSRYLVKRTGEKVFLECVQDMDHENMFWYRQDPGLGLRLIYFSYDVKMKEKGDIPEGYSVSREKKERFSLILESASTNQTSMYLCASIWGPDQPQHFGDGTRLSIL.

This chain links TRBV5-6 with TRBJ2-7; D gene uncertain. This CDR3 comprises 12 residues. The germline gives CDR1 SGHDT, CDR2 YYEEEE. Trimming removed 2 bases at V and 3 bases at J, with 6 bases between. The CDR3 reads CASSFRNYEQYF. CDR3 nucleotide sequence: TGTGCCAGCAGCTTCAGGAACTACGAGCAGTACTTC.

The chain links TRBV28 to TRBJ2-3, with TRBD2 matching over 10 bases. The CDR3 consists of 18 residues. Unmatched junction bases numbered 13, after V lost 7 bases and J lost 0 bases. Germline V gives CDR1 MDHEN, CDR2 SYDVKM. CDR3: CASTVLAGTGASTDTQYF. The CDR3 nucleotides read TGTGCCAGCACAGTACTAGCGGGAACGGGGGCTAGCACAGATACGCAGTATTTT.

This clone was seen more than once but under ten times. The V call is TRBV5-6, the J call TRBJ1-4, with 7 bases matching TRBD1. The V gene's germline CDR1 is SGHDT and CDR2 YYEEEE. J was trimmed by 0 bases and V by 4 bases; bases with no gene match: 3. The CDR3 is made up of 15 amino acids. Here the CDR3 DNA reads TGTGCCAGCAGCGCGACAGGGTCAACTAATGAAAAACTGTTTTTT. The encoded protein is CASSATGSTNEKLFF.